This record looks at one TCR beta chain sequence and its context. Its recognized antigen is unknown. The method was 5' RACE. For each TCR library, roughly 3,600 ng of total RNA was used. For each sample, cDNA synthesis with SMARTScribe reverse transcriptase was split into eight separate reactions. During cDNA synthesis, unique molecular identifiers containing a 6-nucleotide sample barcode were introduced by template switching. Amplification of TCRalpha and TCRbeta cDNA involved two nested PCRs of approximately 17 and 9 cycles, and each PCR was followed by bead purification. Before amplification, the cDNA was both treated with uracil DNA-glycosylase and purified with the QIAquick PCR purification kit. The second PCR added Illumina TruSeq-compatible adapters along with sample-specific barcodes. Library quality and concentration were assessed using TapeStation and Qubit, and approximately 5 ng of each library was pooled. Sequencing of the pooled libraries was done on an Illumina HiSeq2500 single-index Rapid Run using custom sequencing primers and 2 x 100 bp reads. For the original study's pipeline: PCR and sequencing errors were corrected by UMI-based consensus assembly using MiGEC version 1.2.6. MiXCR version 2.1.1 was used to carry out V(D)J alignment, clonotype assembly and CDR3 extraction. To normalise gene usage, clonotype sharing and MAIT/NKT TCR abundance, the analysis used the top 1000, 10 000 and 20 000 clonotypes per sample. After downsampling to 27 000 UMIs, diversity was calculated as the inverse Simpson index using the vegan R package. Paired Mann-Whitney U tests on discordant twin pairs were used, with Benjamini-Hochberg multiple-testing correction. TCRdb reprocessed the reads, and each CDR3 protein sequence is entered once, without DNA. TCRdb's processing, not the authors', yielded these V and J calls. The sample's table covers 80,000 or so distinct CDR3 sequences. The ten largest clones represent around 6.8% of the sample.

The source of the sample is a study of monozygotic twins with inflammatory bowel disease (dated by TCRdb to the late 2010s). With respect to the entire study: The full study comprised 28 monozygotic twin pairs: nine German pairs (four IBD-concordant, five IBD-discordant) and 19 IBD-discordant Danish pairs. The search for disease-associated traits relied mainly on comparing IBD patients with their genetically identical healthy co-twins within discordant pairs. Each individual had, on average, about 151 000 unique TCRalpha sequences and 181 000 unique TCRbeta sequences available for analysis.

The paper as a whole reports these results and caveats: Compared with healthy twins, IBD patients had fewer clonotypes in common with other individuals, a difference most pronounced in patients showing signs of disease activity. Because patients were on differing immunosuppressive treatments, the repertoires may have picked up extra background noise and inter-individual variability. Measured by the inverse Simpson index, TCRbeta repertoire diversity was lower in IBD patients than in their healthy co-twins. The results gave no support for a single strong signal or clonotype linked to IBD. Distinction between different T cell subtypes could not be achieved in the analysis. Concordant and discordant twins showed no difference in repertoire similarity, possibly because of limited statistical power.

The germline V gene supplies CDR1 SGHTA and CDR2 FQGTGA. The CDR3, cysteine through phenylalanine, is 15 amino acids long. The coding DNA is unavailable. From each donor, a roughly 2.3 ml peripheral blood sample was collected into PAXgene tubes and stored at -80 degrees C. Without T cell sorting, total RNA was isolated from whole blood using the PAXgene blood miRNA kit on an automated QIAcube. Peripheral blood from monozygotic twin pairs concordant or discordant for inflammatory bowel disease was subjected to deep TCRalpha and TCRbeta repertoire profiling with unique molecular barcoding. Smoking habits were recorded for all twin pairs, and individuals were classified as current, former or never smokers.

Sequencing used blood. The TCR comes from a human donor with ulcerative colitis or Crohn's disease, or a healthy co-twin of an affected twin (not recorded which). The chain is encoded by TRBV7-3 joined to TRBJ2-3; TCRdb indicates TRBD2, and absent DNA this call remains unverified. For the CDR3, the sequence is CASSLTRGGSDTQYF.